This TCR beta chain was observed in a study of CD8 T cells in ankylosing spondylitis. Notes on the study in general: A motif in TCR beta, a set of about 8 highly homologous variants, appeared characteristic of ankylosing spondylitis blood. Relatively scarce in peripheral blood, disease-linked clones were CD8+.

The germline V and J ends were trimmed by 5 bases and 1 base, with 11 bases remaining between them. This CDR3 has 14 amino acids. In germline, CDR1 is MNHNS, CDR2 SASEGT. This clonotype was found many times. Its antigen is unidentified. TCRdb re-derived calls from the 5' RACE reads in MiXCR, one entry per CDR3 protein. The sample includes around 770,000 distinct CDR3 sequences, 12% of them seen just once. The chain employs TRBV6-1 and TRBJ2-5; D is unclear. The source of this sequence is a male donor with ankylosing spondylitis. Sequencing input: blood, either unsorted or a sorted T cell fraction (not recorded which). CDR3 coding DNA: TGTGCCAGCAGTCCCGCAGTCGTCCAAGAGACCCAGTACTTC. Amino acid sequence: CASSPAVVQETQYF.